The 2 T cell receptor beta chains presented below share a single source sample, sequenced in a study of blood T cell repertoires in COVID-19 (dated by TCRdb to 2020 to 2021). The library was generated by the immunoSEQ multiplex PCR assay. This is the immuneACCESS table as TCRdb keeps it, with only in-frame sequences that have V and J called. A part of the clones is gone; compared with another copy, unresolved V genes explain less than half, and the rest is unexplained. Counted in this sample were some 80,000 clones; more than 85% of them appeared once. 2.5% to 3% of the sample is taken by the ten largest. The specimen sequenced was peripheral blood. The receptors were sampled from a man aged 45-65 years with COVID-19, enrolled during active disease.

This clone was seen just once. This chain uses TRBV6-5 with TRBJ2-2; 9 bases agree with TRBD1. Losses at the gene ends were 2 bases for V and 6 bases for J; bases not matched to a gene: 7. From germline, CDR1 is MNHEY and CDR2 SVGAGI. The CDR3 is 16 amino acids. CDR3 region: CASSYDGTGSAGELFF. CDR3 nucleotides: TGTGCCAGCAGTTACGACGGGACAGGGTCCGCCGGGGAGCTGTTTTTT.

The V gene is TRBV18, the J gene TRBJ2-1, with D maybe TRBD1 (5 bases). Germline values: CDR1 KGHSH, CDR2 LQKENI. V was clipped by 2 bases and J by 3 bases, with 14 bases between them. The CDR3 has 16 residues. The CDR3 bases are TGTGCCAGCTCACCATTGGACATATCCCTCTACAATGAGCAGTTCTTC. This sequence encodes CASSPLDISLYNEQFF.